This entry lists 3 T cell receptor beta chains sequenced from one sample in a study of cytomegalovirus exposure and HLA in healthy donors. The PCR employed 60 Vbeta primers together with 13 Jbeta primers. This table comes from immunoSEQ multiplex PCR, and its TCRdb copy is limited to in-frame clones, with some not included. The repertoire holds approximately 290,000 clones, 75% to 90% seen once, with about 0.29% in the top ten. Sequencing was done on a sample of PBMCs. These receptor sequences come from a girl aged 2-10 years in good health and CMV-seronegative.

The CDR3 spells CASSSEGSGTYNEQFF. The CDR3 DNA is TGTGCCAGCAGTAGCGAAGGTAGCGGCACCTACAATGAGCAGTTCTTC. V usage is TRBV28 and J usage is TRBJ2-1; TRBD2 might be the D (6 bases). Per the germline V gene, CDR1 is MDHEN and CDR2 is SYDVKM. This CDR3 comprises 16 residues. Trimming cost V 5 bases and J 2 bases, with 16 bases left between them.

The V call is TRBV6-1, the J call TRBJ2-1; a weak D match, TRBD1 (6 bases). Germline V gene lookup returns CDR1 MNHNS and CDR2 SASEGT. With 6 bases removed from V and 7 bases from J, the gap between germline ends came to 13 bases. The CDR3 has 13 amino acids. DNA of the CDR3: TGTGCCAGCAGGCGGGCAGGGGCGAATGAGCAGTTCTTC. Translation gives CASRRAGANEQFF.

This chain joins TRBV28 and TRBJ1-4; TRBD1 aligns across 7 bases. Germline CDR1 MDHEN, CDR2 SYDVKM. The V and J ends lost 6 bases and 10 bases, in that order; junction bases with no gene match: 5. This CDR3 region has 12 residues. The CDR3 spells CASSPHRGKLFF. In DNA form, the CDR3 reads TGTGCCAGCAGCCCACACAGGGGAAAACTGTTTTTT.